This T cell receptor (beta chain) derives from a study of Ad26.COV2.S vaccination and SARS-CoV-2 variants. Looking at the study overall: COV1001, an Ad26.COV2.S trial, supplied this vaccine-arm donor. By the intramuscular route, Ad26.COV2.S was given once, or twice 56 days apart. Findings and caveats of the study: Possibly, TCR breadth and depth analyses underestimated total T cell responses.

The CDR3 covers 13 residues. Germline CDR1 LGHDT, CDR2 YNNKEL (reference sequence). Trimming stripped 3 bases from V and 8 bases from J, with 11 bases between. Sequenced by immunoSEQ multiplex PCR; TCRdb stores in-frame clones only, minus some. The sample has a few hundred thousand clones; 80% to 95% are singletons. This sample's treatment: some 19 received Ad26.COV2.S at low or high dose, single or two shots; roughly five received placebo; per-sample allocation not given. Each sample was drawn 63 days after the first injection (of vaccine or placebo). Whoever gave the sample was an adult aged 18-55 years in Boston. A word on this clone: The antigen remains undetermined.

The receptor was isolated from a person between 18 and 65 years old who received the Ad26.COV2.S COVID-19 vaccine or a placebo. V and J are TRBV3-1 (or the pseudogene TRBV3-2) and TRBJ2-1; D is undetermined. The starting material was peripheral blood, obtained in a trial of Ad26.COV2.S vaccine versus placebo. The CDR3 DNA follows: TGTGCCAGCAGCCAGGTTGAAAGTCATGAGCAGTTCTTC. Its protein product is CASSQVESHEQFF.